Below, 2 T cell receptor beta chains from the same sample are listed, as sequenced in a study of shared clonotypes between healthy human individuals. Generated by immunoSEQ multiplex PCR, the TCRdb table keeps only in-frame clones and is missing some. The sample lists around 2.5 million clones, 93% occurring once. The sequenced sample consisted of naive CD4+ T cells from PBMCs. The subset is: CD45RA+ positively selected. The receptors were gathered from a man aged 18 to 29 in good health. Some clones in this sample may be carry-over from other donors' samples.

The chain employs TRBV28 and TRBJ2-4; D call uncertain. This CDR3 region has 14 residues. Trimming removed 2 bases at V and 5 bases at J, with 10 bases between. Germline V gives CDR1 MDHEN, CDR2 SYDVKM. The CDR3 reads CASSLPPTENIQYF. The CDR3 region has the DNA TGTGCCAGCAGTTTACCGCCGACCGAAAACATTCAGTACTTC.

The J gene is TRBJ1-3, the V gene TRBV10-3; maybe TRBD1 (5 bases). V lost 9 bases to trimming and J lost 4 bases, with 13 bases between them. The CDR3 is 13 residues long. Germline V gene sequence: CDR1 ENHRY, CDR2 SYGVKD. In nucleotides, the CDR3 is TGTGCCATTGAAGCGGGGACCGGAAACACCATATATTTT. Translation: CAIEAGTGNTIYF.